This T cell receptor (beta chain) comes out of a study of blood T cell repertoires in COVID-19. Study in general: Sites in the United States, Italy and Spain provided acute and convalescent COVID-19 samples. T cells, B-cell-depleted T cells, or PBMCs supplied cDNA or gDNA.

There are a few counts of this clone. Here immunoSEQ multiplex PCR was the method, and the copy in TCRdb shows in-frame clones only, minus some. The sample holds roughly 260,000 clones, approximately 85% seen once. The CDR3 runs 12 residues. V dropped 2 bases and J dropped 10 bases, with 6 bases sitting between them. Germline V gene sequence: CDR1 MNHEY, CDR2 SVGAGI. This chain joins TRBV6-5 and TRBJ1-6; D unresolved. Material: peripheral blood. The sequence derives from a woman aged 65 to 85 with acute or convalescent COVID-19. The CDR3 DNA reads as TGTGCCAGCAGTTACCAAGCATCACCCCTCCACTTT. This sequence encodes CASSYQASPLHF.